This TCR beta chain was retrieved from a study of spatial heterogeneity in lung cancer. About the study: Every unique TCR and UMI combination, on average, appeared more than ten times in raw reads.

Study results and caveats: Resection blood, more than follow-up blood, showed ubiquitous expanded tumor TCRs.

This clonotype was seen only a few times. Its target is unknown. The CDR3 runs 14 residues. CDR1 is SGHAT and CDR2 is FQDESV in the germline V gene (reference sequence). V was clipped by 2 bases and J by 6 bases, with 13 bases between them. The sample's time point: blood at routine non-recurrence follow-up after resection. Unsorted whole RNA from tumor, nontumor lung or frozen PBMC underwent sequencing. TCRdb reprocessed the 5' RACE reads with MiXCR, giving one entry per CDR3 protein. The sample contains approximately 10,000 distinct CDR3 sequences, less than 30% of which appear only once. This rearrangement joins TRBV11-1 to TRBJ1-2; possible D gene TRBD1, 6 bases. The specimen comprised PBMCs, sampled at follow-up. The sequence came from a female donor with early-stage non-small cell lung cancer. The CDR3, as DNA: TGTGCCAGCAGCTTATGGGTACAGGGAGATGGCTACACCTTC. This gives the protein CASSLWVQGDGYTF.